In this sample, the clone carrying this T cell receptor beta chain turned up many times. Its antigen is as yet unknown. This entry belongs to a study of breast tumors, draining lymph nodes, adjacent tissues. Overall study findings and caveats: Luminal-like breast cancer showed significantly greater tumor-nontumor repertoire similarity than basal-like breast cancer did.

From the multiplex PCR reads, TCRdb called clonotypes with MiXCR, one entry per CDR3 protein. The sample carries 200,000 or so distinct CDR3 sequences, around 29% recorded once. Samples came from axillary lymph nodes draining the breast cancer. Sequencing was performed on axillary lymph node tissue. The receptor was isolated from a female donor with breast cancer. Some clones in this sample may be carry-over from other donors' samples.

The CDR3 sequence is CASSGEARDGYTF. DNA for the CDR3: TGTGCCAGCAGTGGGGAGGCCAGGGATGGCTACACCTTC. The gene calls are TRBV2 and TRBJ1-2, with a weak D call TRBD1 (5 bases). V lost 4 bases and J lost 6, with 12 bases in between. CDR1 and CDR2 (germline): SNHLY, FYNNEI. The CDR3 sequence is 13 residues long.